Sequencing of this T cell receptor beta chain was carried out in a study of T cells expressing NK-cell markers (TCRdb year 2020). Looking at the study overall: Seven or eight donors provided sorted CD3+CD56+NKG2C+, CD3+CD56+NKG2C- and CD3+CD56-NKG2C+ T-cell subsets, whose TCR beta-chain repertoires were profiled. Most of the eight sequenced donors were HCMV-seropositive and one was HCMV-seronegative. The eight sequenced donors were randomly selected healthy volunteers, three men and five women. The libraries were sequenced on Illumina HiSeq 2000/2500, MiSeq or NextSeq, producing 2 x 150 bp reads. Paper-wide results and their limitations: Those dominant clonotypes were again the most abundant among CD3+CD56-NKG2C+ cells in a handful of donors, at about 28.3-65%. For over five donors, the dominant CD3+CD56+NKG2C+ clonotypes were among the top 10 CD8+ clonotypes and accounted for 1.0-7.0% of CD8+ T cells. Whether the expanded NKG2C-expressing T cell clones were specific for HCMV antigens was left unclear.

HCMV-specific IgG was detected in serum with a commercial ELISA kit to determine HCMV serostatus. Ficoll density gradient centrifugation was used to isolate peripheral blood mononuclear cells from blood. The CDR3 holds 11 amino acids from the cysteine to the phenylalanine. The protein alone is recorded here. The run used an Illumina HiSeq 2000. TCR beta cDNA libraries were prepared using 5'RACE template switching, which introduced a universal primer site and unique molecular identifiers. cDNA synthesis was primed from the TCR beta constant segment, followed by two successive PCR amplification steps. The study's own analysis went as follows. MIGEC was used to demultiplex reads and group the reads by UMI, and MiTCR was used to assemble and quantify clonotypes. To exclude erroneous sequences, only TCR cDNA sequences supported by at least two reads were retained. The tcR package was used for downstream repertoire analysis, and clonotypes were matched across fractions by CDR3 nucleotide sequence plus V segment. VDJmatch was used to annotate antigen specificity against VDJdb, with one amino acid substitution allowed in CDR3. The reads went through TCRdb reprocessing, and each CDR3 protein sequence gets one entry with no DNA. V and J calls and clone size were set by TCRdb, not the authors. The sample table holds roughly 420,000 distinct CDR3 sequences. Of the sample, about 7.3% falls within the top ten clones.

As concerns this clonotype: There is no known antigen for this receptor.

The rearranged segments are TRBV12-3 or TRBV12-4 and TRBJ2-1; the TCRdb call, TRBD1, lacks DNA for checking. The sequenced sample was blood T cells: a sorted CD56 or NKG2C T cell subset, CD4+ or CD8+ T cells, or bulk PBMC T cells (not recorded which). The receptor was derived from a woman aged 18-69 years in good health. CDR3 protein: CASSLSPFQFF.